This TCR beta chain originates from a study of blood T cell repertoires in COVID-19. The data were produced by immunoSEQ multiplex PCR, yet TCRdb's version contains in-frame clones alone and is incomplete. The sample has roughly 300,000 clones; 89% are singletons. Input material: peripheral blood. This TCR was sampled from a woman aged 25-40 years with COVID-19, enrolled during active disease.

The CDR3 DNA reads as TGCGCCAGCAGCCAAGGGGACAGGGCAAGCTACAATGAGCAGTTCTTC. Translated: CASSQGDRASYNEQFF. V is TRBV4-1 and J is TRBJ2-1, with 9 bases fitting TRBD1. The CDR3 spans 16 residues. Germline assignment: CDR1 MGHRA and CDR2 YSYEKL. V was clipped by 1 base and J by 3 bases; unmatched bases: 4.